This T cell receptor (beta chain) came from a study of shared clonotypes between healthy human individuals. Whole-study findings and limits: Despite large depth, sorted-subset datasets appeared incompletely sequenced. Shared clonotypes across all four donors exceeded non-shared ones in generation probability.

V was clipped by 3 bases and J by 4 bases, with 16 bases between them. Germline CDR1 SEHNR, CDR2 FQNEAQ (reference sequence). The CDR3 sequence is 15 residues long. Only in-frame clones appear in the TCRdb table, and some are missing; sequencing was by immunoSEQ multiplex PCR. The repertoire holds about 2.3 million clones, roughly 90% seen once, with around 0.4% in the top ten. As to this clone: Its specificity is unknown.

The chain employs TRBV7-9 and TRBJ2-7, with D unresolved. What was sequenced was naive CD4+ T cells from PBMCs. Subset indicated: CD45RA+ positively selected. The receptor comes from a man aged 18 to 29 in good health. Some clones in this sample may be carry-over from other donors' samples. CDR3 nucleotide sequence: TGTGCCAGCAGCTTCGCCGAACAAGGGCTATACGAGCAGTACTTC. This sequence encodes CASSFAEQGLYEQYF.